Listed below are T cell receptor beta chains from one sample, sequenced in a study of beta chain features in type 1 diabetes. Profiling relied on immunoSEQ multiplex PCR, and the TCRdb table lists in-frame clones only, not all of them. The sample yields 300,000 to 350,000 clones, around 15% seen once. The sequenced sample consisted of central memory CD4+ T cells from blood. These receptors came from a man younger than 40 in good health. CDR3s include the opening cysteine and the closing phenylalanine or tryptophan. D genes are given only for firm matches. For some rows the clone size is stated as once, few or many, or as a class when expanded; others skip it.

.,TRBJ1-1,.,TRBV29-1,13,TGCAGCATAGCGTCTCAGGGCGGCACTGAAGCTTTCTTT,CSIASQGGTEAFF
many,TRBJ1-1,.,TRBV10-1,13,TGCGCCAGCACCCCACGGGCCGGACATGAAGCTTTCTTT,CASTPRAGHEAFF
few,TRBJ2-4,TRBD2,TRBV5-6,17,TGTGCCAGCAGTCGGGACGGGACTAACCTAGCCAAAAACATTCAGTACTTC,CASSRDGTNLAKNIQYF
few,TRBJ2-1,.,TRBV6-5,14,TGTGCCAGCAGTTCTGACAGCTCCTACAATGAGCAGTTCTTC,CASSSDSSYNEQFF
.,TRBJ2-1,TRBD2,TRBV5-6,14,TGTGCCAGCAGCTTCGGGGGGAGCTACAATGAGCAGTTCTTC,CASSFGGSYNEQFF
few,TRBJ2-3,TRBD1,TRBV5-4,14,TGTGCCAGCAGTCATCGACAGGGGACAGATACGCAGTATTTT,CASSHRQGTDTQYF
few,TRBJ2-2,TRBD1,TRBV4-3,15,TGCGCCAGCAGCCAAGATGAGGGGGCCCCCGGGGAGCTGTTTTTT,CASSQDEGAPGELFF
few,TRBJ1-2,.,TRBV6-5,11,TGTGCCAGCGAGGGGGACTATGGCTACACCTTC,CASEGDYGYTF
.,TRBJ2-5,TRBD1,TRBV2,15,TGTGCCAGCAGCCCTCCGGGACAGGGACAAGAGACCCAGTACTTC,CASSPPGQGQETQYF
many,TRBJ1-2,.,TRBV19,14,TGTGCCAGTATCTACAGTCGGGGGCCCTATGGCTACACCTTC,CASIYSRGPYGYTF
few,TRBJ2-3,.,TRBV7-7,15,TGTGCCAGCAGCCTCGGTCGGGGGCAGAGGGATACGCAGTATTTT,CASSLGRGQRDTQYF
many,TRBJ2-5,.,TRBV7-2,15,TGTGCCAGCAGCTTAGGGGGTCCATTAAGGGAGACCCAGTACTTC,CASSLGGPLRETQYF
.,TRBJ2-3,.,TRBV7-9,13,TGTGCCAGCAGGGAGCGGATCCGGGATACGCAGTATTTT,CASRERIRDTQYF